In its sample, the clone carrying this T cell receptor beta chain was seen a few times. One entry per CDR3 protein results from TCRdb running MiXCR on the RT-PCR reads. Of approximately 720,000 distinct CDR3 sequences listed, approximately 15% were seen once; the top ten hold roughly 3.9%. The source is a female donor in good health, serving as a healthy control. What was sequenced was memory CD4+ T cells from blood.

DNA for the CDR3: TGTGCCAGCAGTATTGACCCGTCCAGGGATACCTACGAGCAGTACTTC. It codes for CASSIDPSRDTYEQYF. This chain joins TRBV6-2 or TRBV6-3 and TRBJ2-7; perhaps TRBD1 as D (5 bases). The V end was cut by 5 bases, the J end by 2 bases, with 19 bases between. CDR1 is MNHEY, CDR2 SVGEGT, per germline. This CDR3 has 16 amino acids.